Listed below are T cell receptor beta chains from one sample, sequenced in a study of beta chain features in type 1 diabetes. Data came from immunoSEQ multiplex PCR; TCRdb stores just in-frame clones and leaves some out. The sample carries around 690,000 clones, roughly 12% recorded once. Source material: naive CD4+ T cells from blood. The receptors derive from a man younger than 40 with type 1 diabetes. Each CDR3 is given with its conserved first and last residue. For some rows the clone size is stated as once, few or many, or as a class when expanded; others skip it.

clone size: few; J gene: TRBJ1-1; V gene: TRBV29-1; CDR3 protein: CSVEVRGRTEAFF
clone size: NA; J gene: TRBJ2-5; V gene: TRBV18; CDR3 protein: CASSPAAEGETQYF
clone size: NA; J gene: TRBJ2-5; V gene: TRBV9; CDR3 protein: CASSGTDFQETQYF
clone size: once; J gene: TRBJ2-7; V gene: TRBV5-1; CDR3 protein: CASSLFEGNYEQYF
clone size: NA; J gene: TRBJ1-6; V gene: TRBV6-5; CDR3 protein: CASSPRQIIRSPLHF
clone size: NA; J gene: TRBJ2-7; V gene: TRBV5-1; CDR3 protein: CASSLERASYEQYF
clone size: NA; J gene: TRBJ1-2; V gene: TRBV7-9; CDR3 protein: CASSLFDREVRGYTF
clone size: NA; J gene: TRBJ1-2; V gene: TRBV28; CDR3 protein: CASSRFRDRGDYGYTF
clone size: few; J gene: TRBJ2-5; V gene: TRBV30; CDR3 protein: CAWSVLAGEETQYF
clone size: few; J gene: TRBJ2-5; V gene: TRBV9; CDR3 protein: CASNPFGREETQYF
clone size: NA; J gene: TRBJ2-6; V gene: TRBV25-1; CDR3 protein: CASSEAAGRRSGANVLTF
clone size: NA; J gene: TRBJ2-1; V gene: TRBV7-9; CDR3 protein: CASSRMHRGGNEQFF
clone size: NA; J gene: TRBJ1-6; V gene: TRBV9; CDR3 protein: CASSVEYNSPLHF
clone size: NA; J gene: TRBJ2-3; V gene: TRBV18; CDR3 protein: CASSPQEYTDTQYF
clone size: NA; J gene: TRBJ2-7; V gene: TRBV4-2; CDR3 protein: CASSPDVDSSTYEQYF
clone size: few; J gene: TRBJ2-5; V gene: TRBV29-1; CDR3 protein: CSVGTSQETQYF
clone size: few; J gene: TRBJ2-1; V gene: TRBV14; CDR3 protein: CASSYIWGPDSNEQFF
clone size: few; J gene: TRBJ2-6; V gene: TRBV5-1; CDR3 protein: CASSLETSGANVLTF
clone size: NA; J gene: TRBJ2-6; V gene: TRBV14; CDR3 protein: CASSPPRGGSLAGANVLTF
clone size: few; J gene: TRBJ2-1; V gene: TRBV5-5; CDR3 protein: CASSTYDNEQFF
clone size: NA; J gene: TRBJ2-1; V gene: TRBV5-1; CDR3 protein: CASSLGTKSPNEQFF
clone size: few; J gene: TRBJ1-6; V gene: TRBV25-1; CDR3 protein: CASSDQGGNSPLHF
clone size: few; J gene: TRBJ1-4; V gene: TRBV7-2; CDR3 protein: CASSPRGATNEKLFF
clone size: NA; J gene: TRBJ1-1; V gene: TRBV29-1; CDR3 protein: CSVQVLGNTEAFF
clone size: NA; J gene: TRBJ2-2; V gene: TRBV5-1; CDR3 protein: CASRQETGELFF
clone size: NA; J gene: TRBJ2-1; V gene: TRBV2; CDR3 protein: CASRRDRGMDRVYNEQFF
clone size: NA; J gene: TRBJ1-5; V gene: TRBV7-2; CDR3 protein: CASSLDRLNQPQHF
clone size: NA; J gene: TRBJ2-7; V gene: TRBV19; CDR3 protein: CASSRLLYSYEQYF
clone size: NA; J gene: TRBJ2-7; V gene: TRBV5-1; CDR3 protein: CASSPVGNYEQYF
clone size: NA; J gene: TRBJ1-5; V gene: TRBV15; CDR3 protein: CATASSSLQPQHF
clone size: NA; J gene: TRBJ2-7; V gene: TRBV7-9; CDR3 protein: CASSWPVSYEQYF
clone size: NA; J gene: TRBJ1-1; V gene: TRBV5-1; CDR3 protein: CASGSSGIRTEAFF
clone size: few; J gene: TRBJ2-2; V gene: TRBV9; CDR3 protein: CASSLGQGPGTGELFF
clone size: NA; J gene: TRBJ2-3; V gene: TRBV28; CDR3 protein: CASVTQGDTQYF
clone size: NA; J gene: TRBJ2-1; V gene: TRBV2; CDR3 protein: CASSKGVYNEQFF
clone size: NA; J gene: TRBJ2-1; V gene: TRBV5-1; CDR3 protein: CASSLIQGAPYNEQFF
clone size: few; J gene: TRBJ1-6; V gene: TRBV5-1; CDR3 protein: CASSLGGLPLSPLHF
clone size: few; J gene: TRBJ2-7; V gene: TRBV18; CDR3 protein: CASSPRDDSYEQYF
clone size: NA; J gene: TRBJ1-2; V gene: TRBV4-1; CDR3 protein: CASSQQPDRAYGYTF
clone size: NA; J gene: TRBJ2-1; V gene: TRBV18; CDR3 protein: CASSPPGLNYNEQFF
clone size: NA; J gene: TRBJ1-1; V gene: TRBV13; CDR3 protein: CASRPRVGAFF
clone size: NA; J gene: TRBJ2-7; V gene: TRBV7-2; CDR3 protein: CASSLEEGLGEQYF
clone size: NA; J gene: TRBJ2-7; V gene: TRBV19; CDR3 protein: CASRRGDEQYF
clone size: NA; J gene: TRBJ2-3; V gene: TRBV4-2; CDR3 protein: CASSQERDGTQYF
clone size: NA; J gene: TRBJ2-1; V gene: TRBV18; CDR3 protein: CASSPREQNEQFF
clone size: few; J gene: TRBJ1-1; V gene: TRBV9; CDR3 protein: CASSVGDRNTEAFF
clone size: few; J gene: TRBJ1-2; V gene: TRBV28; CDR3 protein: CASSRTGGSGGYTF
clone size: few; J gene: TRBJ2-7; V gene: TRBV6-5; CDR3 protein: CASSYSMQGYEQYF
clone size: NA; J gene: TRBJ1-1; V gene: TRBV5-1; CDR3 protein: CASRNWGDTEAFF
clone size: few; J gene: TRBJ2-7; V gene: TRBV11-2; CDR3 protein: CASSSEGYEQYF
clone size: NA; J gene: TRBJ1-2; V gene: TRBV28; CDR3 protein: CASSLSGTHYGYTF
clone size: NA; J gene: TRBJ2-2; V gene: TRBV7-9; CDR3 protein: CASSAGLLSNTGELFF
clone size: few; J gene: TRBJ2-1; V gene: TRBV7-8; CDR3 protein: CASSLAVENEQFF
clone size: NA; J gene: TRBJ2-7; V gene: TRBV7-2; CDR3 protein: CASSGGTGYHEQYF
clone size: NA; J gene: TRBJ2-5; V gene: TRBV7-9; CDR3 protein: CASSYSPTSLQETQYF
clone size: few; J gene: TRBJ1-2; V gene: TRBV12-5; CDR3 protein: CASGFEGGSPGYTF
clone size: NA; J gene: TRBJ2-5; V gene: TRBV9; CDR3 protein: CASSVAPLGQGSGQETQYF
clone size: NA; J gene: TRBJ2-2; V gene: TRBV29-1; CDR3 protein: CSVEDGTANTGELFF